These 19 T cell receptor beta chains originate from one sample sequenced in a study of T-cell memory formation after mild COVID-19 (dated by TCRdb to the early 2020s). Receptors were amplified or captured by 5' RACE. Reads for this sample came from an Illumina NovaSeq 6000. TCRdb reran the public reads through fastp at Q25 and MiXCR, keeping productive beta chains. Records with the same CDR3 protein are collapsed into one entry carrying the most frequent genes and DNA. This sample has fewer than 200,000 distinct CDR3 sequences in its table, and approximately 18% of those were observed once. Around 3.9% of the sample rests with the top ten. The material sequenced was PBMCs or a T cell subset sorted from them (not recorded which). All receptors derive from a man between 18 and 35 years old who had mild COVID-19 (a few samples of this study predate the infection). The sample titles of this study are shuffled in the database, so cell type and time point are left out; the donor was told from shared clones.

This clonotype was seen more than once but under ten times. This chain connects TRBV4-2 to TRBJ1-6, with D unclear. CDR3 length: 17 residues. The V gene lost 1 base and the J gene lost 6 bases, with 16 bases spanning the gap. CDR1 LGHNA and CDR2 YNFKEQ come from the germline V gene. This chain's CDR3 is CASSQGALERLNSPLHF. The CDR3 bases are TGTGCCAGCAGCCAAGGAGCGCTTGAGAGACTTAATTCACCCCTCCACTTT.

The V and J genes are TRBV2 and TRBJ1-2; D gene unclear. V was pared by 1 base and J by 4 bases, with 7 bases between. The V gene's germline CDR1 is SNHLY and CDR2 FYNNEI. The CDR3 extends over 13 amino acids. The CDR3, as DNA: TGTGCCAGCAGTGAAGACAGAGTCTATGGCTACACCTTC. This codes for CASSEDRVYGYTF.

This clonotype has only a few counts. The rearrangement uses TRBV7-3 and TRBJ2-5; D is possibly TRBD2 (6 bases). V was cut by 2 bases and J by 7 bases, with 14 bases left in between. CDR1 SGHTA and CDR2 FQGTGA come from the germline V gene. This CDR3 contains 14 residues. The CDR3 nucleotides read TGTGCCAGCAGCTTAGGGTCGGCCGGGGGGACCCAGTACTTC. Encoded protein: CASSLGSAGGTQYF. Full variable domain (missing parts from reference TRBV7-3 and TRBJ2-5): GAGVSQTPSNKVTEKGKYVELRCDPISGHTALYWYRQSLGQGPEFLIYFQGTGAADDSGLPNDRFFAVRPEGSVSTLKIQRTERGDSAVYLCASSLGSAGGTQYFGPGTRLLVL.

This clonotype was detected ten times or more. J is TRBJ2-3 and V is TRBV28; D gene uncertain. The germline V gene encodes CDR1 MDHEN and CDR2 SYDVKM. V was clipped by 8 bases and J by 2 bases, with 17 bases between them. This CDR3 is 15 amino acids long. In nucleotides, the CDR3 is TGTGCCAGCTCGATTGGCGCCAGCTCCACAGATACGCAGTATTTT. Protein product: CASSIGASSTDTQYF.

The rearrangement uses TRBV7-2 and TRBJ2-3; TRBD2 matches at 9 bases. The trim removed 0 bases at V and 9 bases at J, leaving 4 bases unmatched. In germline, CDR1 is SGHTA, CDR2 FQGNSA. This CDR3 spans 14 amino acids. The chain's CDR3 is CASSLALAGLTQYF. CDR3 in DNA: TGTGCCAGCAGCTTAGCCCTAGCGGGGCTAACGCAGTATTTT.

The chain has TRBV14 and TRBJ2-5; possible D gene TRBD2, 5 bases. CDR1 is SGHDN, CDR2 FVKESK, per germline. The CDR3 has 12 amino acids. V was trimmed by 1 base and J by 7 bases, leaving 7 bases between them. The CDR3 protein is CASSQVAGTQYF. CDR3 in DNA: TGTGCCAGCAGCCAAGTCGCGGGGACCCAGTACTTC.

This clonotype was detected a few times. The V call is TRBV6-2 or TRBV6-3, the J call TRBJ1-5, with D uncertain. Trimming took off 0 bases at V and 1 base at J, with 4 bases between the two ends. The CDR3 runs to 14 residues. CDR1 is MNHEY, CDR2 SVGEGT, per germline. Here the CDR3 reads CASSYSGSNQPQHF. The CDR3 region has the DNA TGTGCCAGCAGTTACTCTGGGAGCAATCAGCCCCAGCATTTT.

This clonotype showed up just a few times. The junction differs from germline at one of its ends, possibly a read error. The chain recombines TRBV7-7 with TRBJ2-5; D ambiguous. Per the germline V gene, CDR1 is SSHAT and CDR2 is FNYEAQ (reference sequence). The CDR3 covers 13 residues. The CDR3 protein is CASSSLGVETQYF. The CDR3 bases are TGTGCTAGCAGCTCGCTAGGAGTGGAGACCCAGTACTTC.

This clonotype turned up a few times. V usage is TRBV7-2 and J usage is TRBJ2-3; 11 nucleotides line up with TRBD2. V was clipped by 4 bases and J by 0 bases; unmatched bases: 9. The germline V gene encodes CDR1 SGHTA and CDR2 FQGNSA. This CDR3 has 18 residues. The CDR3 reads CASSSWLVAGGSTDTQYF. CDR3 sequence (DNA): TGTGCCAGCAGCTCGTGGTTAGTAGCGGGGGGGAGCACAGATACGCAGTATTTT.

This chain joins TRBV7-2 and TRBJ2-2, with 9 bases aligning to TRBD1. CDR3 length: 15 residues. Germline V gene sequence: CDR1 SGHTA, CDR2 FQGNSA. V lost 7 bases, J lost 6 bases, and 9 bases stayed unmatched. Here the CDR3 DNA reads TGTGCCAGCAACGCCGGGACAGGGTCCTCCGGGGAGCTGTTTTTT. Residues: CASNAGTGSSGELFF.

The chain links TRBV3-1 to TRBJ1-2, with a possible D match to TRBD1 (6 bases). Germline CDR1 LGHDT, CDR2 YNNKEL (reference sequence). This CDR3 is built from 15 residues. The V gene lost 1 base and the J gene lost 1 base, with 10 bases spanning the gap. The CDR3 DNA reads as TGTGCCAGCAGCCAAGGGACAGTCAATAACTATGGCTACACCTTC. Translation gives CASSQGTVNNYGYTF.

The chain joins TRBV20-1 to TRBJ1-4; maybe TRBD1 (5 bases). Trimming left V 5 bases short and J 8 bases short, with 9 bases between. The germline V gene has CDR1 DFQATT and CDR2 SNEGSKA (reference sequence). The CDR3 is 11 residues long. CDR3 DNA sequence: TGCAGTGCTCAGACAGAAGAAAAACTGTTTTTT. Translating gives CSAQTEEKLFF.

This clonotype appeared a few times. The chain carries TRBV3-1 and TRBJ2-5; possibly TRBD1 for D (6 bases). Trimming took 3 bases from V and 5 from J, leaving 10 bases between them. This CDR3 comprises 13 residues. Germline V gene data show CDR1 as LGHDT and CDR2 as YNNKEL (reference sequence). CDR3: CASSHRGEETQYF. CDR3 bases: TGTGCCAGCAGCCACAGGGGTGAGGAGACCCAGTACTTC.

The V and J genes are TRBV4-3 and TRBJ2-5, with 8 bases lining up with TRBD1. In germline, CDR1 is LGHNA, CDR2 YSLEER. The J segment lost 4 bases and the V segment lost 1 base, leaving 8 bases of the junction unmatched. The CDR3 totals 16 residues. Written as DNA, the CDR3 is TGCGCCAGCAGCCAAGGTGTGACAGGGGTATCAGAGACCCAGTACTTC. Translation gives CASSQGVTGVSETQYF.

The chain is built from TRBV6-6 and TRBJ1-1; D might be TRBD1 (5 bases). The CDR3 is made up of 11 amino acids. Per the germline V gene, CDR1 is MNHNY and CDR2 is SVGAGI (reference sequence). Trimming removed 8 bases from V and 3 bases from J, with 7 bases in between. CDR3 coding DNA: TGTGCCAGCGGGACGGACACTGAAGCTTTCTTT. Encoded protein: CASGTDTEAFF.

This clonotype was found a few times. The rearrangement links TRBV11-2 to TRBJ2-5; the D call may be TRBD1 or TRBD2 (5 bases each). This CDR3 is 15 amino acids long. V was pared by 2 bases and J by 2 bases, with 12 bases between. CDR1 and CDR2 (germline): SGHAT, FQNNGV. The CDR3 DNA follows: TGTGCCAGCAGCTTAAACAGGCGGGCGCAAGAGACCCAGTACTTC. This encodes CASSLNRRAQETQYF.

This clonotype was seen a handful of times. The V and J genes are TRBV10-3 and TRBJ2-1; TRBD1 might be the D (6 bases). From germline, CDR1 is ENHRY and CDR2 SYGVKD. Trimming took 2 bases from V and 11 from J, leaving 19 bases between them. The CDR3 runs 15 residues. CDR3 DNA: TGTGCCATCAGTGAGCCGGAGTCCCAGGGGTATAAGCAGTTCTTC. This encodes CAISEPESQGYKQFF.

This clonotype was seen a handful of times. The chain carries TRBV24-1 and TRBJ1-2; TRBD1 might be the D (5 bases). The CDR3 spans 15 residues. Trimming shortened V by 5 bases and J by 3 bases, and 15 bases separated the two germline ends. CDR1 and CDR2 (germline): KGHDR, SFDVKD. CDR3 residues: CATSVGGLKDYGYTF. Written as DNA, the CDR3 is TGTGCCACCAGTGTCGGGGGACTTAAGGACTATGGCTACACCTTC.

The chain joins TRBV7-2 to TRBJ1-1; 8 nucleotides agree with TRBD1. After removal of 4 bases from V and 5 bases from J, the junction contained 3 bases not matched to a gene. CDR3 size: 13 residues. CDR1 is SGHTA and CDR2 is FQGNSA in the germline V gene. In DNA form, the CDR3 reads TGTGCCAGCAGCTCCAGGGGGCGGACTGAAGCTTTCTTT. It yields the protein CASSSRGRTEAFF. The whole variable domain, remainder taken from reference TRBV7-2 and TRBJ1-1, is GAGVSQSPSNKVTEKGKDVELRCDPISGHTALYWYRQSLGQGLEFLIYFQGNSAPDKSGLPSDRFSAERTGGSVSTLTIQRTQQEDSAVYLCASSSRGRTEAFFGQGTRLTVV.